This T cell receptor beta chain emerged from a study of T cells expressing NK-cell markers. Study in general: Beta-chain profiling covered CD3+CD56+NKG2C+, CD3+CD56+NKG2C- and CD3+CD56-NKG2C+ sorted subsets. HCMV seropositivity characterized most of the eight sequenced donors, and seronegativity one.

The CDR3 loop spans 15 amino acids. Germline V gene data show CDR1 as SEHNR and CDR2 as FQNEAQ (reference sequence). Comments on this clonotype: No antigen is known for it.

Scientists made TCR beta cDNA using 5'RACE template switching with UMIs. TCRdb reworked the 5' RACE reads into one entry per CDR3 protein, no DNA. This specimen shows 300,000 to 500,000 distinct CDR3 sequences; the ten leading clones hold roughly a tenth. Overall study findings and caveats: Six or seven donors carried dominant NKG2C+ clonotypes that made up about 1.0-7.0% of their CD8+ T cells.

The receptor's source is a woman in her 50s in good health. V gene TRBV7-9 combines with J gene TRBJ2-1; TCRdb's D gene call, TRBD2, goes unchecked for lack of DNA. Sequenced material: blood T cells: a sorted CD56 or NKG2C T cell subset, CD4+ or CD8+ T cells, or bulk PBMC T cells (not recorded which). The CDR3 loop reads CASSAGGRTYNEQFF.